The rows below give T cell receptor beta chains drawn from one sample of a study of response to subunit inactivated influenza vaccine. TCRdb reanalysed the RT-PCR reads using MiXCR and keeps one entry per CDR3 protein. Among some 500,000 distinct CDR3 sequences, 15% to 20% were seen once, and the ten largest hold about 3%. The specimen comprised CD4+ T cells sorted from PBMCs, sampled roughly 24 months after vaccination. These receptors were obtained from a man in his fifties or sixties who received an inactivated influenza vaccine. Each CDR3 is given without its conserved first and last residue. D genes are given only for firm matches. Not every row has a clone size; where given, it reads once, few, many or a size class.

clone_size v_call d_call cdr3_aa
- TRBV20-1 - SARDHDSKTQY
few TRBV12-3/TRBV12-4 TRBD2 ASSYPGLAGGEQF
few TRBV19 - ASSINRPLGNQPQH
- TRBV5-5 - ASVLHASVGGSPLH
- TRBV29-1 - SVEQGKNIQY
- TRBV7-2 TRBD1 ASSLAGTGFETQY
- TRBV5-5 TRBD1 ASKYQGARENEQY
few TRBV20-1 TRBD1 SARRDREETQY
- TRBV5-1 TRBD1 ASSLQGVRNEQF
few TRBV28 TRBD1 ASRGTGLVYEQY